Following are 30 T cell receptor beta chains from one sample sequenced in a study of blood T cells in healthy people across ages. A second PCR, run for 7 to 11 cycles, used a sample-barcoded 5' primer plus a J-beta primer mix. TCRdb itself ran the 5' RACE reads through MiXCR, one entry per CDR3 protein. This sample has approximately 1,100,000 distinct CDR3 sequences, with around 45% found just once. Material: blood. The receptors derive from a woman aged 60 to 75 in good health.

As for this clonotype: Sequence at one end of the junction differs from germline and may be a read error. Written as DNA, the CDR3 is TGCCCCAGCAGCTTGTCCGGGGATAGCACGGATACGCAGTATTTT. It yields the protein CPSSLSGDSTDTQYF. The rearrangement uses TRBV5-1 and TRBJ2-3; D is perhaps TRBD2 (5 bases). CDR3 length: 15 residues. Germline V gene data show CDR1 as SGHRS and CDR2 as YFSETQ.

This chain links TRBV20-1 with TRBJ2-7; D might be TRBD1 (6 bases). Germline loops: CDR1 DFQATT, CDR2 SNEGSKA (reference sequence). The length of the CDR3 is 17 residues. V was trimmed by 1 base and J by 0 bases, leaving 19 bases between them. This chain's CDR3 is CSARGVGEGGFSYEQYF. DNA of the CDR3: TGCAGTGCTAGAGGGGTTGGAGAAGGGGGATTCTCCTACGAGCAGTACTTC.

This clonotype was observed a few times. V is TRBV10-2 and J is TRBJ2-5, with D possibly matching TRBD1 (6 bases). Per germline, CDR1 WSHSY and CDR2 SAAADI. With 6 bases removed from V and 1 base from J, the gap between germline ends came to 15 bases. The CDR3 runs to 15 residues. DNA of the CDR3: TGCGCCAGCAGGGGTCCAGGGGTTCGCCAAGAGACCCAGTACTTC. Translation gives CASRGPGVRQETQYF.

The CDR3 spells CAISDGPGAQYF. CDR3 in DNA: TGTGCCATCAGTGACGGACCCGGAGCCCAGTACTTC. The chain recombines TRBV10-3 with TRBJ2-5; no clear D gene. Trimming took off 3 bases at V and 9 bases at J, with 11 bases between the two ends. The CDR3 is made up of 12 amino acids. CDR1 is ENHRY and CDR2 is SYGVKD in the germline V gene.

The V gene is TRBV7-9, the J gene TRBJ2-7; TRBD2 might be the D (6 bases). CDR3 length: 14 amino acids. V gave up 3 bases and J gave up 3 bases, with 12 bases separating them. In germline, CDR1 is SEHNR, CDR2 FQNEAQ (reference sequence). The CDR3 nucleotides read TGTGCCAGCAGCTTCCCGGAGGGCCGCTACGAGCAGTACTTC. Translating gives CASSFPEGRYEQYF.

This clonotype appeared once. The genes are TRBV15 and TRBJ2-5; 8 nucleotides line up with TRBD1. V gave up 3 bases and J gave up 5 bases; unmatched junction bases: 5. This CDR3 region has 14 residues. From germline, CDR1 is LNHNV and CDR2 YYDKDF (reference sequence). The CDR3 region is CATSSRTGRETQYF. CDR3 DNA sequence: TGTGCCACCAGCAGCCGGACAGGGAGGGAGACCCAGTACTTC.

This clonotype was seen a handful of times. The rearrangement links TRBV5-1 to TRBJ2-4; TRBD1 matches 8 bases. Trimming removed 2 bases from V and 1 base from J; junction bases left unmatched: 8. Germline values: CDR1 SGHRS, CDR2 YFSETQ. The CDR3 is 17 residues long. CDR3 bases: TGCGCCAGCAGCTTCGGTCCAGGGGGCGACGCCAAAAACATTCAGTACTTC. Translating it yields CASSFGPGGDAKNIQYF.

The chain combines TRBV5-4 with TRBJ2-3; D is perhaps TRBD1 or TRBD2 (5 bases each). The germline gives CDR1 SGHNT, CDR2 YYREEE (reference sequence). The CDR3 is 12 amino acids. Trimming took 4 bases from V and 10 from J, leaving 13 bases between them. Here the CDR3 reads CASSPGTTSQYF. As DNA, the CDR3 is TGTGCCAGCAGCCCTGGGACGACCTCGCAGTATTTT.

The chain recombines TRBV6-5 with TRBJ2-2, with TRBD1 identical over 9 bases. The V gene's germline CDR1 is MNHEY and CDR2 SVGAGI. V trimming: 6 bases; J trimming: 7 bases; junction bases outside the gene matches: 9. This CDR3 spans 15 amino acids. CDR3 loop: CASSTGQGWGGELFF. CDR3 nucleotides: TGTGCCAGCAGCACTGGACAGGGGTGGGGCGGGGAGCTGTTTTTT.

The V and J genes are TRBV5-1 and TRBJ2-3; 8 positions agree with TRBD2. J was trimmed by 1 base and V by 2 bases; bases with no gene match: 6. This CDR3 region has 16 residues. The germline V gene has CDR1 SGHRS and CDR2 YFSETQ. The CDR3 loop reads CASSFRSGSGTDTQYF. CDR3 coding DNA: TGCGCCAGCAGCTTTAGAAGCGGGAGCGGCACAGATACGCAGTATTTT.

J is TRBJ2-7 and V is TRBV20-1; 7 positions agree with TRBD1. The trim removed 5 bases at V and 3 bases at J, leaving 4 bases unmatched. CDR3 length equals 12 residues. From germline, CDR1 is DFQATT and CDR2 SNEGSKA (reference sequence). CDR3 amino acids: CSAGTEFYEQYF. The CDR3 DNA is TGCAGTGCTGGGACAGAATTCTACGAGCAGTACTTC.

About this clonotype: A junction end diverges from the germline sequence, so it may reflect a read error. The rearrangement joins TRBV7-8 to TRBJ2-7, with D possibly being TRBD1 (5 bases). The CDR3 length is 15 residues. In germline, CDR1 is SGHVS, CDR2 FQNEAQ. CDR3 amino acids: CACSLVRTPPYEQYF. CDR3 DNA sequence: TGTGCCTGCAGCTTAGTCAGGACACCCCCCTACGAGCAGTACTTC.

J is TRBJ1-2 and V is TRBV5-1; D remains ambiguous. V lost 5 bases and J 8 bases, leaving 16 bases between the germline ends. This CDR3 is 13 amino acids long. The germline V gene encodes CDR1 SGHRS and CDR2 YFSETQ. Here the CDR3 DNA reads TGCGCCAGCAGGTCGAACAGCGAGGGCGGCTACACCTTC. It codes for CASRSNSEGGYTF.

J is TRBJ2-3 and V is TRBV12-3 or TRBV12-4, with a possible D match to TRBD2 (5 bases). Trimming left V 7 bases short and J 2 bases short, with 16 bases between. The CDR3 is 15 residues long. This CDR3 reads CASTLVGEVTDTQYF. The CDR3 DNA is TGTGCCAGCACCTTGGTGGGAGAGGTCACAGATACGCAGTATTTT.

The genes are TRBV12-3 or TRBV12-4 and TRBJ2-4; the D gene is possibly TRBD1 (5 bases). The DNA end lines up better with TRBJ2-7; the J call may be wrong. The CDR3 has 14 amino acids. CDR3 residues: CASTTGPSTYEQYF. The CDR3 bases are TGTGCCAGCACTACAGGACCTTCTACCTACGAGCAGTACTTC.

In DNA, the CDR3 is TGTGCCATCAGTAAAAGGGCGGAGGACTCCTACTCCTACGAGCAGTACTTC. Protein product: CAISKRAEDSYSYEQYF. J is TRBJ2-7 and V is TRBV10-3; weak D call: TRBD2 (5 bases). CDR1 and CDR2 (germline): ENHRY, SYGVKD. The CDR3 is 17 amino acids. Trimming cost V 5 bases and J 0 bases, with 20 bases left between them.

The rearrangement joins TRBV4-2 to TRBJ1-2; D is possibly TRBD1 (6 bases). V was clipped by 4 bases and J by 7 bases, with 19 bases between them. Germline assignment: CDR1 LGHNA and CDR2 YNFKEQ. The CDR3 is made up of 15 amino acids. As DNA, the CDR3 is TGTGCCAGCAGCCGAGATCGACAGGATATGTTTGGCTACACCTTC. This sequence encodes CASSRDRQDMFGYTF.

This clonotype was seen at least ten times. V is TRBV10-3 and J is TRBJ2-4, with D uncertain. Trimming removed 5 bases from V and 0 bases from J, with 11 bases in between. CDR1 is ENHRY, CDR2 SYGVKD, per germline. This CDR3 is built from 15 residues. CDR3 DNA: TGTGCCATCAGTCATCCTGGAATAGCCAAAAACATTCAGTACTTC. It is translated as CAISHPGIAKNIQYF.

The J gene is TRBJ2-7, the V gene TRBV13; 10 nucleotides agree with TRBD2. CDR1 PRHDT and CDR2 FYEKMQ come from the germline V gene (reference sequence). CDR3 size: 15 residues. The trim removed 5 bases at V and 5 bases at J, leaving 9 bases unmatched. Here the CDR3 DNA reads TGTGCCAGCAGCGATAAGCGGGAGGGCCCAAACGAGCAGTACTTC. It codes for CASSDKREGPNEQYF.

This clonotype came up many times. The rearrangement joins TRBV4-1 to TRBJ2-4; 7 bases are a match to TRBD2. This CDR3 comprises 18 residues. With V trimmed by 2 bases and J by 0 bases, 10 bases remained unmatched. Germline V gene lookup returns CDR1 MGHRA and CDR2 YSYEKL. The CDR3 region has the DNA TGCGCCAGCAGCCAACTTCCCCAACTAGCGCTAGCCAAAAACATTCAGTACTTC. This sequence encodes CASSQLPQLALAKNIQYF.

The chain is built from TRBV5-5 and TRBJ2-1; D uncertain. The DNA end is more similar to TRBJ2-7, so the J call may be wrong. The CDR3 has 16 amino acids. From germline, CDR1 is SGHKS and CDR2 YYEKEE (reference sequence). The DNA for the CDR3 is TGTGCCAGCAGCTCCGGGTCTGCCATTAATTACAATGAGCAGTACTTC. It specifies CASSSGSAINYNEQYF.

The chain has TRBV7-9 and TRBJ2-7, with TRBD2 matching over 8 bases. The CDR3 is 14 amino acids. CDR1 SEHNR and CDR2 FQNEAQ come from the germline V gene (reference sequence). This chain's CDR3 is CASGTWPASYEQYF. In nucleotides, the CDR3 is TGTGCTAGCGGGACATGGCCAGCTTCCTACGAGCAGTACTTC.

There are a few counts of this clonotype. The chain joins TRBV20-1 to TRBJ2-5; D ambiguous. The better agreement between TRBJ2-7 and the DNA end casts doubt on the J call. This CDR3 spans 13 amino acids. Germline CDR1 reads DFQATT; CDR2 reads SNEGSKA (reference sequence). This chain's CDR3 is CSQRPLVAYEQYF. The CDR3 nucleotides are TGCAGTCAGAGGCCCCTAGTAGCCTACGAGCAGTACTTC.

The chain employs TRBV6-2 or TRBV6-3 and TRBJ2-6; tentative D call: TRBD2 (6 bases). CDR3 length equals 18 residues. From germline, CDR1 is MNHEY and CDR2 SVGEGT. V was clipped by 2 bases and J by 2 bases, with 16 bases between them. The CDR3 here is CASSYVGGKATGANVLTF. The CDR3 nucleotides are TGTGCCAGCAGTTACGTGGGCGGGAAGGCCACTGGGGCCAACGTCCTGACTTTC.

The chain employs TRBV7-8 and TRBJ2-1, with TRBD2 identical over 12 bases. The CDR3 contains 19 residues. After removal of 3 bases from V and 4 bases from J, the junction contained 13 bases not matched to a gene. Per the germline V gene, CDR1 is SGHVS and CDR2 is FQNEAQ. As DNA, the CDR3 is TGTGCCAGCAGCTTCAGGCTCCCCGGGACTAGCGGGTTATACAATGAGCAGTTCTTC. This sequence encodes CASSFRLPGTSGLYNEQFF.

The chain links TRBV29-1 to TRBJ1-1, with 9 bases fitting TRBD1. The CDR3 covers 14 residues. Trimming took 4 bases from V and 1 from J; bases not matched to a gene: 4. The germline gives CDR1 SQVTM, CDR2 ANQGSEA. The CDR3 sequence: CSVGRGQGNTEAFF. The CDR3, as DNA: TGCAGCGTTGGGAGGGGACAGGGGAACACTGAAGCTTTCTTT.

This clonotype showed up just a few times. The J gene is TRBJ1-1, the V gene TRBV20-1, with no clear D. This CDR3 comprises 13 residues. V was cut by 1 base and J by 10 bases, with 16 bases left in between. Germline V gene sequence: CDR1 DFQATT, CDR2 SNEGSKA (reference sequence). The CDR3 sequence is CSARVPLKPRAFF. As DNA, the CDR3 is TGCAGTGCTAGAGTCCCACTCAAGCCTCGAGCTTTCTTT.

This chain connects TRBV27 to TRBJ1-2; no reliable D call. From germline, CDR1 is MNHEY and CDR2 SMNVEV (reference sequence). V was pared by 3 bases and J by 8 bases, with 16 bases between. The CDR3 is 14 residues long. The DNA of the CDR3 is TGTGCCAGCAGTTTTTCTGGGTATATTGGCGGCTACACCTTC. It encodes CASSFSGYIGGYTF.

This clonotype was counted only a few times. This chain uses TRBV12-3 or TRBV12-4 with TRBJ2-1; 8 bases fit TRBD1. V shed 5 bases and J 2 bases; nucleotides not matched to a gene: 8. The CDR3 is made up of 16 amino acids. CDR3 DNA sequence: TGTGCCAGCAGTACCAGGGGGCGACCTACCTACAATGAGCAGTTCTTC. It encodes CASSTRGRPTYNEQFF.

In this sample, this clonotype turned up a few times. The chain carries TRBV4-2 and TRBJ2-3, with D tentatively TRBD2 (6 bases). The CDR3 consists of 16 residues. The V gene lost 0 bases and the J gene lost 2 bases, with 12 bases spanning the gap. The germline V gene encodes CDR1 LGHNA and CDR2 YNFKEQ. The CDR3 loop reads CASSQDGSGFTDTQYF. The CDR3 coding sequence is TGTGCCAGCAGCCAAGATGGTAGCGGATTCACAGATACGCAGTATTTT.